This T cell receptor beta chain originates from a study of control samples from healthy donors and cancer patients. This table comes from immunoSEQ multiplex PCR, and its TCRdb copy is limited to in-frame clones, with some not included. The sample yields roughly 76,000 clones, 94% seen once. Sequenced input: blood. This sequence was found in a woman aged 40 to 50 in good health.

CDR3 nucleotide sequence: TGTGCCAGCAGCCCAATGCGTAATTCACCCCTCCACTTT. Translated: CASSPMRNSPLHF. The chain is built from TRBV28 and TRBJ1-6; D is ambiguous. CDR3 length: 13 residues. Trimming stripped 6 bases from V and 6 bases from J, with 9 bases between. Germline CDR1 MDHEN, CDR2 SYDVKM.